This T cell receptor beta chain was observed in a study of T cell repertoires in cytomegalovirus infection. In the study overall: From public TCR beta signatures came an indication of both CMV infection and matching HLA type.

General study results and limits: Carriers of CMV plus the relevant HLA were identified by cumulative public TCR beta family frequency. HLA-C-restricted, CMV-specific TCR beta clonotypes were dominant ex vivo.

TCRdb reprocessed the reads with MiXCR, giving one entry per CDR3 protein. The data contain roughly 760,000 distinct CDR3 sequences, roughly 35% of them singletons. On this clonotype: Its antigen is unidentified. This may be a read error, as it is one base from a much larger clone.

The source material was PBMCs. The receptor comes from a human donor in good health (CMV status not recorded). Some clones in this sample may be carry-over from other donors' samples.

CDR3 DNA sequence: TGTGTCAGCAGCCCCGACAGGGATTATAGCAATCAGCCCCAGCATTTT. This encodes CVSSPDRDYSNQPQHF. The gene calls are TRBV7-6 and TRBJ1-5; TRBD1 agrees at 7 bases. The germline CDR1 and CDR2 sequences are SGHVS and FNYEAQ. The length of the CDR3 is 16 residues.